The text below deals with one TCR beta chain. Its antigen is currently not known. Per-base qualities were not stored, and no clone one base away is much larger. This record comes from a study of T cell changes during pregnancy in multiple sclerosis (dated by TCRdb to between 2018 and 2020). Some background on the complete study: The study looked at changes in the T cell repertoire across pregnancy in women with multiple sclerosis.

The CDR3 covers 14 residues, taking in both the cysteine and the phenylalanine. Only the CDR3 DNA is retained, 42 bases long and in frame from the first base. In the germline V gene, CDR1 corresponds to SNHLY and CDR2 to FYNNEI. V lost 6 bases and J lost 3 bases, and the count of bases not matched to a germline gene is 3. Library preparation used the immunoSEQ multiplex PCR assay. Held by TCRdb, this immuneACCESS table contains in-frame sequences only and omits some clones. Under half of the omission traces to an unresolved V gene where checked; the cause of the rest is unknown. The sample yields roughly 25,000 clones; around 89% were counted once. The ten most abundant clones make up around 0.74% of the sample.

The sample in question was CD4+ T cells from peripheral blood mononuclear cells, obtained in the first trimester of pregnancy. The sequence came from a female donor in good health, enrolled as a control in a pregnancy study. The V and J segments used are TRBV2 and TRBJ2-3; the junction holds 10 bases that match TRBD2. The DNA reads as follows: TGTGCCAGCAGCGGACTAGCGGCGACAGATACGCAGTATTTT. This codes for CASSGLAATDTQYF. The reference TRBV2 and TRBJ2-3 proteins fill in what lies around the CDR3, so the full variable domain reads EPEVTQTPSHQVTQMGQEVILRCVPISNHLYFYWYRQILGQKVEFLVSFYNNEISEKSEIFDDQFSVERPDGSNFTLKIRSTKLEDSAMYFCASSGLAATDTQYFGPGTRLTVL.